This TCR beta chain was identified in a study of blood T cell repertoires in COVID-19. Overall study context: Whether acute or convalescent, the COVID-19 samples came from the United States, Italy and Spain. In each case, the material was cDNA or gDNA derived from T cells, B-cell-depleted T cells, or PBMCs.

Repertoires were generated with immunoSEQ multiplex PCR, while TCRdb's copy carries only in-frame clones and drops some. The table records some 70,000 clones, 70% to 90% of them present only once. The CDR3 runs to 13 residues. Trimming took off 2 bases at V and 2 bases at J, with 6 bases between the two ends. The V gene's germline CDR1 is MDHEN and CDR2 SYDVKM. The chain combines TRBV28 with TRBJ1-1; D possibly corresponds to TRBD1 (5 bases). The origin of this receptor is a man aged 30 to 45 with acute or convalescent COVID-19. The sample was peripheral blood. The CDR3 DNA reads TGTGCCAGCAGTTTAGGACACAACACTGAAGCTTTCTTT. It codes for CASSLGHNTEAFF.